One and the same sample provided the 25 T cell receptor beta chains below, sequenced in a study of neurological immune-mediated disorders. TCRdb processed the 5' RACE reads anew with MiXCR; each CDR3 protein has one entry. This sample has about 50,000 distinct CDR3 sequences, with under 13% found just once. Sequencing was done on a sample of PBMCs. The receptors here all came from a man aged 70-80 years with HTLV-1-associated myelopathy (HAM/TSP).

Notes on this clonotype: It may be a read error: a sequence one base away is much more abundant. CDR3 bases: TGTGCCAGCAGTCGAAGCGGATGGCCCTACGAGCAGTACTTC. It is translated as CASSRSGWPYEQYF. The V gene is TRBV12-3 or TRBV12-4, the J gene TRBJ2-7; D is perhaps TRBD2 (5 bases). The CDR3 runs 14 residues. Trimming shortened V by 5 bases and J by 2 bases, and 13 bases separated the two germline ends.

This clonotype was seen many times. This sequence joins TRBV5-1 and TRBJ2-1; 7 bases are a match to TRBD1. Germline values: CDR1 SGHRS, CDR2 YFSETQ. Trimming cost V 4 bases and J 0 bases; bases outside gene matches: 7. CDR3 size: 16 residues. Here the CDR3 DNA reads TGCGCCAGCAGCACGGGACAGCCCAGCTCCTACAATGAGCAGTTCTTC. Its protein is CASSTGQPSSYNEQFF.

At least ten counts were recorded for this clonotype. The chain carries TRBV18 and TRBJ1-5, with 10 bases lining up with TRBD1. The trim removed 4 bases at V and 5 bases at J, leaving 5 bases unmatched. The CDR3 contains 15 residues. Germline CDR1 KGHSH, CDR2 LQKENI. The CDR3 protein is CASSRFGTGDQPQHF. CDR3 sequence (DNA): TGTGCCAGCTCACGGTTCGGGACAGGGGATCAGCCCCAGCATTTT.

This clonotype was recorded many times. The genes are TRBV20-1 and TRBJ2-5; TRBD2 aligns across 9 bases. V gave up 4 bases and J gave up 4 bases; unmatched junction bases: 10. The CDR3 loop spans 15 amino acids. Germline V gene lookup returns CDR1 DFQATT and CDR2 SNEGSKA (reference sequence). For the CDR3, the DNA is TGCAGTGCTACCATCGCAGCGGGAGGAGGAGAGACCCAGTACTTC. This translates into CSATIAAGGGETQYF.

The table lists this clonotype with many counts. J is TRBJ2-6 and V is TRBV5-5; 7 bases are a match to TRBD1. Looked up from germline, CDR1 is SGHKS and CDR2 is YYEKEE (reference sequence). This CDR3 region has 16 residues. With V trimmed by 3 bases and J by 2 bases, 5 bases remained unmatched. CDR3 protein: CASSSIQGTGANVLTF. In nucleotides, the CDR3 is TGTGCCAGCAGCTCGATACAGGGGACTGGGGCCAACGTCCTGACTTTC.

This clonotype was counted many times. The chain has TRBV5-1 and TRBJ2-1, with D tentatively TRBD2 (7 bases). Germline values: CDR1 SGHRS, CDR2 YFSETQ. V shed 3 bases and J shed 7 bases, with 14 bases lying between them. This CDR3 comprises 14 residues. The CDR3 region is CASSWGGGINEQFF. CDR3 coding DNA: TGCGCCAGCAGCTGGGGAGGGGGGATAAATGAGCAGTTCTTC.

This clonotype was observed at least ten times. This chain joins TRBV5-1 and TRBJ1-1; D is ambiguous. Germline lookup yields CDR1 SGHRS and CDR2 YFSETQ. Trimming removed 4 bases from V and 1 base from J, with 11 bases in between. The length of the CDR3 is 14 residues. CDR3 region: CASSTRAGNTEAFF. The DNA for the CDR3 is TGCGCCAGCAGCACCCGGGCGGGGAACACTGAAGCTTTCTTT.

This chain links TRBV7-3 with TRBJ2-3; D is tentatively TRBD1 or TRBD2 (7 bases each). Per germline, CDR1 SGHTA and CDR2 FQGTGA. The CDR3 loop spans 16 amino acids. V was trimmed by 2 bases and J by 9 bases, leaving 21 bases between them. CDR3 amino acids: CASSLSGGHLGGTQYF. The CDR3 region has the DNA TGTGCCAGCAGCTTATCAGGGGGGCACCTCGGGGGGACGCAGTATTTT.

This clonotype was recorded at least ten times. J is TRBJ2-3 and V is TRBV2; no reliable D call. V lost 3 bases and J 5 bases, leaving 3 bases between the germline ends. This CDR3 contains 11 residues. CDR1 and CDR2 from the germline V gene are SNHLY and FYNNEI. CDR3 sequence (DNA): TGTGCCAGCAGTGATCTAGATACGCAGTATTTT. Translation gives CASSDLDTQYF.

V usage is TRBV6-6 and J usage is TRBJ2-1; tentative D call: TRBD1 (6 bases). The V gene's germline CDR1 is MNHNY and CDR2 SVGAGI (reference sequence). V lost 0 bases to trimming and J lost 9 bases, with 21 bases between them. The CDR3 length is 17 residues. The chain's CDR3 is CASSYSSFGQRPLEQFF. CDR3 DNA: TGTGCCAGCAGTTACTCTTCCTTCGGACAGAGGCCCCTTGAGCAGTTCTTC.

In this sample, this clonotype turned up many times. J is TRBJ2-3 and V is TRBV7-2; TRBD2 matches 10 bases. The CDR3 has 18 amino acids. The germline V gene encodes CDR1 SGHTA and CDR2 FQGNSA. With 2 bases clipped from V and 6 bases from J, the junction kept 14 bases outside the gene matches. For the CDR3, the DNA is TGTGCCAGCAGCTTACTAGCGGGAGTTGGAGGGGTAAGGGATACGCAGTATTTT. Amino acids: CASSLLAGVGGVRDTQYF.

This clonotype appeared many times. The chain has TRBV20-1 and TRBJ2-1, with 7 bases matching TRBD2. The CDR3 has 13 residues. After removal of 3 bases from V and 10 bases from J, the junction contained 9 bases not matched to a gene. Germline V CDR1 and CDR2: DFQATT, SNEGSKA (reference sequence). The CDR3 loop reads CSASLAALGEQFF. The CDR3 DNA reads as TGCAGTGCTAGCCTAGCGGCCTTGGGGGAGCAGTTCTTC.

This clonotype showed up many times. The J gene is TRBJ2-5, the V gene TRBV2, with D possibly TRBD1 on 5 matching bases. CDR3 length: 14 amino acids. Per germline, CDR1 SNHLY and CDR2 FYNNEI. The V end was cut by 1 base, the J end by 7 bases, with 13 bases between. The CDR3 coding sequence is TGTGCCAGCAGTGAAGAGGCGAGACAGCGGACCCAGTACTTC. Protein product: CASSEEARQRTQYF.

This clonotype was found many times. J is TRBJ2-2 and V is TRBV7-2; D ambiguous. V was trimmed by 2 bases and J by 6 bases, leaving 7 bases between them. The CDR3 has 13 amino acids. CDR1 SGHTA and CDR2 FQGNSA come from the germline V gene. CDR3: CASSLFVSGELFF. The CDR3 DNA is TGTGCCAGCAGCTTATTTGTTTCCGGGGAGCTGTTTTTT.

On this clonotype: Mismatch with germline at one junction end may stem from a read error. The genes are TRBV28 and TRBJ2-4, with 7 bases lining up with TRBD2. The germline gives CDR1 MDHEN, CDR2 SYDVKM. This CDR3 contains 15 residues. The CDR3 sequence: CASSFEAGPKDIQYF. In DNA, the CDR3 is TGTGCCAGCAGTTTCGAAGCGGGACCCAAAGACATTCAGTACTTC.

V is TRBV20-1 and J is TRBJ2-1, with a weak D call TRBD2 (6 bases). The CDR3 has 13 residues. Germline assignment: CDR1 DFQATT and CDR2 SNEGSKA (reference sequence). The V end was cut by 4 bases, the J end by 8 bases, with 15 bases between. CDR3 in DNA: TGCAGTGCTACCGTTCGCGGGATGGATGAGCAGTTCTTC. Translation gives CSATVRGMDEQFF.

This clonotype was recorded at least ten times. The chain joins TRBV3-1 to TRBJ2-7, with a tentative D call TRBD2 (7 bases). Germline values: CDR1 LGHDT, CDR2 YNNKEL (reference sequence). Trimming stripped 8 bases from V and 6 bases from J, with 14 bases between. The CDR3 runs 12 residues. CDR3 DNA sequence: TGTGCCAGCGGGGGGGCCCCCACCGAGCAGTACTTC. Translated, it gives CASGGAPTEQYF.

This clonotype has a count of ten or more. CDR3 loop: CASSGEVMGVGEQFF. The CDR3 DNA reads TGTGCCAGCAGCGGCGAGGTTATGGGGGTAGGGGAGCAGTTCTTC. This chain connects TRBV9 to TRBJ2-1; D is perhaps TRBD1 or TRBD2 (5 bases each). V lost 3 bases, J lost 10 bases, and 20 bases lay in between. Germline loops: CDR1 SGDLS, CDR2 YYNGEE. This CDR3 contains 15 residues.

This clonotype qualifies as medium-sized. The chain links TRBV12-3 or TRBV12-4 to TRBJ2-3; tentative D call: TRBD2 (6 bases). The length of the CDR3 is 15 residues. Trimming took off 3 bases at V and 1 base at J, with 11 bases between the two ends. CDR3 DNA sequence: TGTGCCAGCAGTTTGGGGGGAGAGGGCACAGATACGCAGTATTTT. It is translated as CASSLGGEGTDTQYF.

In this sample, this clonotype turned up many times. The CDR3 sequence: CASSWDPPVDTQYF. CDR3 coding DNA: TGCGCCAGCAGCTGGGACCCCCCAGTAGATACGCAGTATTTT. The chain couples TRBV5-1 to TRBJ2-3, with D perhaps assigned TRBD1 or TRBD2 (5 bases each). Germline V CDR1 and CDR2: SGHRS, YFSETQ. Trimming pared 3 bases from V and 5 bases from J, leaving 13 bases between. This CDR3 spans 14 amino acids. Supplemented by reference TRBV5-1 and TRBJ2-3, the full variable domain reads KAGVTQTPRYLIKTRGQQVTLSCSPISGHRSVSWYQQTPGQGLQFLFEYFSETQRNKGNFPGRFSGRQFSNSRSEMNVSTLELGDSALYLCASSWDPPVDTQYFGPGTRLTVL.

Note on this clonotype: Germline is not matched at one junction end, which may reflect a read error. The J gene is TRBJ2-1, the V gene TRBV28, with 14 nucleotides matching TRBD2. Germline CDR1 and CDR2: MDHEN and SYDVKM. The length of the CDR3 is 16 residues. Here the CDR3 DNA reads TGTGCCAGCGAAGGACTAGCGGGAGGCTCCTACAATGAGCAGTTTTTC. Its translation: CASEGLAGGSYNEQFF.

This clonotype was observed at least ten times. The chain joins TRBV15 to TRBJ1-5; no reliable D call. This CDR3 is 12 amino acids long. CDR1 LNHNV and CDR2 YYDKDF come from the germline V gene (reference sequence). V dropped 3 bases and J dropped 9 bases, with 9 bases sitting between them. CDR3 in DNA: TGTGCCACCAGCAGGGACGTCGGGCCCCAGCATTTT. Its protein is CATSRDVGPQHF.

This clonotype was seen repeatedly, ten times or more. This chain joins TRBV7-3 and TRBJ2-1, with 8 bases identical to TRBD2. V shed 5 bases and J 6 bases; nucleotides not matched to a gene: 12. The germline V gene encodes CDR1 SGHTA and CDR2 FQGTGA. The CDR3 contains 16 residues. The CDR3 DNA follows: TGTGCCAGCAGCATCAGAACCGGGACTAGTGGCAATGAGCAGTTCTTC. Protein sequence: CASSIRTGTSGNEQFF.

This clonotype has ten or more counts. The genes are TRBV6-6 and TRBJ2-7, with a possible D match to TRBD1 (5 bases). Trimming removed 0 bases from V and 5 bases from J, with 11 bases in between. This CDR3 has 14 amino acids. CDR1 is MNHNY, CDR2 SVGAGI, per germline (reference sequence). The chain's CDR3 is CASSYSPGIDEQYF. The CDR3 DNA follows: TGTGCCAGCAGTTACTCGCCAGGGATAGACGAGCAGTACTTC.

This clonotype showed up many times. The chain uses TRBV11-1 and TRBJ2-7; weak D call: TRBD1 (5 bases). The V gene's germline CDR1 is SGHAT and CDR2 FQDESV (reference sequence). V lost 2 bases and J lost 3, with 14 bases in between. CDR3 length: 15 amino acids. CDR3 sequence reads: CASSLYGQGSYEQYF. CDR3 coding DNA: TGTGCCAGCAGCTTATACGGTCAGGGAAGCTACGAGCAGTACTTC.